The clone carrying this TCR beta chain was seen a handful of times. This entry is derived from a study of patients and donors after allogeneic stem cell transplantation. With 0 bases removed from V and 5 bases from J, the gap between germline ends came to 10 bases. CDR3 length: 15 residues. TCRdb re-analysed the RT-PCR reads in MiXCR, keeping a single row per CDR3 protein. There are about 230,000 distinct CDR3 sequences in the sample; roughly an eighth occur only once, and roughly 10% lies in the top ten. Sequenced: blood, either unsorted or a sorted T cell fraction (not recorded which). This chain uses TRBV12-3 or TRBV12-4 with TRBJ2-2, with D possibly TRBD1 on 5 matching bases. This sequence originates from a human donor who was either an allogeneic HSCT recipient or a stem cell or donor lymphocyte infusion donor (not recorded which). It is not recorded whose cells these are; they may come from a transplant donor. Written as DNA, the CDR3 is TGTGCCAGCAGTTTAGCAAGGGGCTGGACCGGGGAGCTGTTTTTT. Its protein is CASSLARGWTGELFF.